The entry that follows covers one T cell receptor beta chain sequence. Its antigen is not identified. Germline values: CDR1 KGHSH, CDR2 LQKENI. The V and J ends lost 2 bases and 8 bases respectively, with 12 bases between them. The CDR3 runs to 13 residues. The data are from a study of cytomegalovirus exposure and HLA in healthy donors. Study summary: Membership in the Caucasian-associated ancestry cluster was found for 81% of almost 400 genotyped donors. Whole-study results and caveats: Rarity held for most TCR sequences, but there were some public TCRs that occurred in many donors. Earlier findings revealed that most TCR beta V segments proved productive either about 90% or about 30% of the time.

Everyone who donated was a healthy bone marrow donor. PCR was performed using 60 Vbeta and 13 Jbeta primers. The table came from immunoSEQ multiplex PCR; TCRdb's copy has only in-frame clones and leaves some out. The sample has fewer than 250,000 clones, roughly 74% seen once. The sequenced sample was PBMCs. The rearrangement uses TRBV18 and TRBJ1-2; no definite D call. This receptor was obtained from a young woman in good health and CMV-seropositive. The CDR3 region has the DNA TGTGCCAGCTCACCATCGTTCGAGGTCGGCTACACCTTC. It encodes CASSPSFEVGYTF. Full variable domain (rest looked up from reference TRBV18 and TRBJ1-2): NAGVMQNPRHLVRRRGQEARLRCSPMKGHSHVYWYRQLPEEGLKFMVYLQKENIIDESGMPKERFSAEFPKEGPSILRIQQVVRGDSAAYFCASSPSFEVGYTFGSGTRLTVV.